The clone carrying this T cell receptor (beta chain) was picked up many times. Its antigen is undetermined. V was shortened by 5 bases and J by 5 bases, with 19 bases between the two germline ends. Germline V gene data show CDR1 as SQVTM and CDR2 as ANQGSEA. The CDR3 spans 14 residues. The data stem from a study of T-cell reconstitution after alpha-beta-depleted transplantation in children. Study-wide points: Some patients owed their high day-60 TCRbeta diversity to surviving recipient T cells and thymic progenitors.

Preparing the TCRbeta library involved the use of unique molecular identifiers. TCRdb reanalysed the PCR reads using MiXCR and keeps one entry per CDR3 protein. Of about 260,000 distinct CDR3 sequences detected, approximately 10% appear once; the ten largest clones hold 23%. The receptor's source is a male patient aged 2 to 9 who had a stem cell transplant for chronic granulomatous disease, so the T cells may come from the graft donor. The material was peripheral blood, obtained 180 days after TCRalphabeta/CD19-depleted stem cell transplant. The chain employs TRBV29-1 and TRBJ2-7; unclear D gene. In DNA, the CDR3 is TGCAGCGTTCAACTTTTGGACGGAAGACACGAGCAGTACTTC. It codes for CSVQLLDGRHEQYF.